What follows is one T cell receptor beta chain and its context. Source study methods: Amplification of reference gene primers provided the estimated nucleated cell counts. Clones were sequenced by immunoSEQ multiplex PCR, and TCRdb holds only the in-frame ones, with some missing. D and trimming come from the DNA, and the V and J calls and clone size come from that table. This table has about 92,000 clones, 70% to 90% appearing once. This entry belongs to a study of blood T cell repertoires in COVID-19. Background on the study: Sites across the United States, Italy and Spain contributed samples from acute and convalescent COVID-19.

In germline, CDR1 is MDHEN, CDR2 SYDVKM. Trimming removed 5 bases from V and 8 bases from J; junction bases left unmatched: 7. The CDR3 is 14 residues long. The sequence derives from a human donor in a cohort sampled during active COVID-19. The specimen was peripheral blood. The chain joins TRBV28 to TRBJ1-4, with TRBD1 identical over 8 bases. CDR3 nucleotides: TGTGCCAGCAGTCCCAGGGGGCCCCACGAAAAACTGTTTTTT. It encodes CASSPRGPHEKLFF.